The clone carrying this TCR beta chain has a handful of counts. Its antigen is undetermined. The data were taken from a study of T cells after yellow fever vaccination. Points from the study as a whole: Peaking faster, on day 5 versus 15, the secondary response was nonetheless weaker.

Via MiXCR, TCRdb re-called the 5' RACE reads, giving one row per CDR3 protein. This table holds 300,000 to 350,000 distinct CDR3 sequences, around 10% found once. Germline assignment: CDR1 LGHNA and CDR2 YSLEER. The CDR3 has 15 residues. V gave up 0 bases and J gave up 2 bases; unmatched junction bases: 3. This TCR was sampled from a man younger than 35 who received the YFV17D yellow fever vaccine. This rearrangement joins TRBV4-3 to TRBJ1-2, with TRBD1 matching over 7 bases. The source material was CD4+ T cells sorted from PBMCs, sampled 45 days after the yellow fever booster vaccination. The CDR3, as DNA: TGCGCCAGCAGCCAAGATCCGGGACAGAACTATGGCTACACCTTC. Translated, it gives CASSQDPGQNYGYTF.